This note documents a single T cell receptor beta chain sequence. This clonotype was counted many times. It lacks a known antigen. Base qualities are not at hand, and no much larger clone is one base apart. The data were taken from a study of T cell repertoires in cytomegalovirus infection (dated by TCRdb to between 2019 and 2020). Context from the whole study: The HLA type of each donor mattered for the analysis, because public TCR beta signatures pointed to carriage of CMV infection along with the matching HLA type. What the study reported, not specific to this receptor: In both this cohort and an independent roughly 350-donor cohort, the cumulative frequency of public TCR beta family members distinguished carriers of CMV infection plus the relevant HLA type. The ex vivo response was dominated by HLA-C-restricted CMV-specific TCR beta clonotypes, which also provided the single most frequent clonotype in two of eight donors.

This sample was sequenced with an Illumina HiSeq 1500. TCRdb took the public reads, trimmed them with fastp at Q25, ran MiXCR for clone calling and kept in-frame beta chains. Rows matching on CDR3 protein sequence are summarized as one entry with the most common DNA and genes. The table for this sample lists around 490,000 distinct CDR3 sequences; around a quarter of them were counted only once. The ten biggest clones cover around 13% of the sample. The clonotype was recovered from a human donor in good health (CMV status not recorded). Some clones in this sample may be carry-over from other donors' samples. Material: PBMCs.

The CDR3 region: CASSKSAAQRTDEQFF. The DNA reads as follows: TGTGCCAGCAGCAAGTCCGCCGCACAACGAACTGATGAGCAGTTCTTC. Recombination joined TRBV7-2 with TRBJ2-1; the D gene cannot be resolved reliably. CDR1 SGHTA and CDR2 FQGNSA were looked up in the germline V gene. Trimming takes 5 bases from V and 8 bases from J, and the germline ends sit 22 bases apart. Inclusive of the bounding cysteine and phenylalanine, the CDR3 is 16 residues long. Only the CDR3 portion is preserved as DNA: 48 bases, with reading frame beginning at the first base.